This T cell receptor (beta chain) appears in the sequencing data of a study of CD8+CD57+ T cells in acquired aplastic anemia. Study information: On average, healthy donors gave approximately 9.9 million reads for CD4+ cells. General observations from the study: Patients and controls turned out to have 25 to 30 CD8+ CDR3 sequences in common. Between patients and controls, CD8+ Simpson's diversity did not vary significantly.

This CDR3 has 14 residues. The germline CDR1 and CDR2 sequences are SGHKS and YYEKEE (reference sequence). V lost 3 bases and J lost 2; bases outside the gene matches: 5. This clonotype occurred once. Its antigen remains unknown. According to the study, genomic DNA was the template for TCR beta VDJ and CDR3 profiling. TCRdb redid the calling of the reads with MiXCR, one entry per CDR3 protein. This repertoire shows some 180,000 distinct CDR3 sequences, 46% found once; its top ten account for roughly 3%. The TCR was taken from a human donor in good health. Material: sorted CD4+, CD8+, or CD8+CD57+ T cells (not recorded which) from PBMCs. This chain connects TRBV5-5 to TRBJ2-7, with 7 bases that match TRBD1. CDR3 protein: CASSWTDRAYEQYF. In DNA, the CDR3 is TGTGCCAGCAGCTGGACCGACAGGGCCTACGAGCAGTACTTC.